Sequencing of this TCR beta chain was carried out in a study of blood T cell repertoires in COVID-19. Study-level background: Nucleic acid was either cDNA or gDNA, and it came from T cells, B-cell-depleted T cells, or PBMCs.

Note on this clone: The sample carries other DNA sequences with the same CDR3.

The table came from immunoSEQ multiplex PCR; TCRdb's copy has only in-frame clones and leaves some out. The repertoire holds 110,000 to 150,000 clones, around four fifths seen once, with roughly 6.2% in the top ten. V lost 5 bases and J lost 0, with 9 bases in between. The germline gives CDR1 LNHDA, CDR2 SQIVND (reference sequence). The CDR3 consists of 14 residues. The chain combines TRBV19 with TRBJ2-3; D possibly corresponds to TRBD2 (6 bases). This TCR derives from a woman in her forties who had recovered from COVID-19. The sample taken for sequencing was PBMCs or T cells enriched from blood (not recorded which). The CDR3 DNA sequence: TGTGCCAGTAGTGGCCTAGCGAGCACAGATACGCAGTATTTT. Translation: CASSGLASTDTQYF.